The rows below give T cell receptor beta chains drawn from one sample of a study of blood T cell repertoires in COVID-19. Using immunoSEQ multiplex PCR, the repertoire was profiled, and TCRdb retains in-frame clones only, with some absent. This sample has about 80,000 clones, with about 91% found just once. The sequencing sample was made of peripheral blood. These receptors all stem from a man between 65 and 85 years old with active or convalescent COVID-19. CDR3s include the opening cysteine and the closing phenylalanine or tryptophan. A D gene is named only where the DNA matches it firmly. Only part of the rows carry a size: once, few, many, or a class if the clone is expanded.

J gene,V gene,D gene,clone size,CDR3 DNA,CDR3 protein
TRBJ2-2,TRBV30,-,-,TGTGCCTGGAGATTTGGCAGGGCAACCGGGGAGCTGTTTTTT,CAWRFGRATGELFF
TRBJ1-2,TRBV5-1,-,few,TGCGCCAGCAGCCCGACAAACTATGGCTACACCTTC,CASSPTNYGYTF
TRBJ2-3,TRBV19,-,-,TGTGCCAGTAGTATTTCGGGTTCCGCAGATACGCAGTATTTT,CASSISGSADTQYF
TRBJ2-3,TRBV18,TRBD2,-,TGTGCCAGCTCACCTAGCGGGGGCAATTGGGCAGATACGCAGTATTTT,CASSPSGGNWADTQYF
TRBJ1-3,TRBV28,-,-,TGTGCCAGCAGCCTCGCCCGGGGAAACACCATATATTTT,CASSLARGNTIYF
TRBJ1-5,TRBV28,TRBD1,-,TGTGCCAGCAGTACCACCTCGGACAGGGGCCTTATATATAGCAATCAGCCCCAGCATTTT,CASSTTSDRGLIYSNQPQHF
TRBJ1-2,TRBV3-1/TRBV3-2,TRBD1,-,TGTGCCAGCAGCCAAGGGTCCGGGACAGTGGACTATGGCTACACCTTC,CASSQGSGTVDYGYTF
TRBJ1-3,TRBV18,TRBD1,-,TGTGCCAGCTCACCGACAGGGGGGAAGGCCGGAAACACCATATATTTT,CASSPTGGKAGNTIYF
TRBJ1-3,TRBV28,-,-,TGTGCCAGCAGTTTAGTGGGGGCTGCTGGAAACACCATATATTTT,CASSLVGAAGNTIYF
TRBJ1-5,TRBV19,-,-,TGTGCCAGTAGTATACCAAGGAGAAATCAGCCCCAGCATTTT,CASSIPRRNQPQHF
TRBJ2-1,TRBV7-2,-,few,TGTGCCAGCAGCTTTAGGTCCCTGAGAGGGAATGAGCAGTTCTTC,CASSFRSLRGNEQFF
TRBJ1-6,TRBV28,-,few,TGTGCCAGCAGTTTCTCTCCGGTGGAGGAAACCTTCTCCTATAATTCACCCCTCCACTTT,CASSFSPVEETFSYNSPLHF
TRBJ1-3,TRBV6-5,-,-,TGTGCCAGCAGCCCCCCGGGGAGAAACACCATATATTTT,CASSPPGRNTIYF
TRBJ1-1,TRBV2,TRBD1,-,TGTGCCAGCTCGGACAGGGGGAACACTGAAGCTTTCTTT,CASSDRGNTEAFF
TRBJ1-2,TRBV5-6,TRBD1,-,TGTGCCAGCAGCGATCGTCGGACAGGGTTTATAGGTGGCTACACCTTC,CASSDRRTGFIGGYTF
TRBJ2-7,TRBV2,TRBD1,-,TGTGCCAGCCGACAGGGGTGGAACGAGCAGTACTTC,CASRQGWNEQYF
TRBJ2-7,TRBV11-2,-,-,TGTGCCAGCAGGATGGACTCGCCCGAGCAGTACTTC,CASRMDSPEQYF
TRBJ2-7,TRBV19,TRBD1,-,TGTGCCAGTAGCAGGGGACAGGGGAACTACGAGCAGTACTTC,CASSRGQGNYEQYF
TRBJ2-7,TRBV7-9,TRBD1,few,TGTGCCAGCAGCTTAGAGGGGGCCCTTCGCGAGCAGTACTTC,CASSLEGALREQYF
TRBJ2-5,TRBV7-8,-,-,TGTGCCAGCAGCTTAGAAAGGGGTCAAGAGACCCAGTACTTC,CASSLERGQETQYF
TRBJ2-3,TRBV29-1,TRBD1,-,TGCAGCGTAGCAGGGGGCGAAGGCACAGATACGCAGTATTTT,CSVAGGEGTDTQYF
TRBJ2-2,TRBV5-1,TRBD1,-,TGCGCCAGCAGCCGACAGGGGACTACCGGGGAGCTGTTTTTT,CASSRQGTTGELFF
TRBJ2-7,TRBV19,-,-,TGTGCCAGTAGTATTGCAGGATGGTACGAGCAGTACTTC,CASSIAGWYEQYF
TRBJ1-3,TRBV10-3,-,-,TGTGCCATCAGTGAGTCGGGCCTCACGGGGGATTTT,CAISESGLTGDF
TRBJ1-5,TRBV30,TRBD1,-,TGTGCCTGGAGTGCCTGGACAGGGGTGACTTATAGCAATCAGCCCCAGCATTTT,CAWSAWTGVTYSNQPQHF
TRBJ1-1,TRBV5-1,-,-,TGCGCCAGCAGCGCCATCCAGGGTAACACTGAAGCTTTCTTT,CASSAIQGNTEAFF
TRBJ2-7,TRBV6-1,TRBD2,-,TGTGCCAGCAGTGATGGCGCAGGGAGGGCCCACGAGCAGTACTTC,CASSDGAGRAHEQYF
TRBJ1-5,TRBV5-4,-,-,TGTGCCAGCAGCTTGCTCAGGGCTAGCAATCAGCCCCAGCATTTT,CASSLLRASNQPQHF
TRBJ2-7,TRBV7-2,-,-,TGTGCCAGCAGCCTTCAGACAGGCTACGAGCAGTACTTC,CASSLQTGYEQYF